A selection of T cell receptor beta chains follows, all from one sample in a study of blood T cells in healthy people across ages. Via MiXCR, TCRdb re-called the 5' RACE reads, giving one row per CDR3 protein. The sample includes about 1,400,000 distinct CDR3 sequences, 35% to 45% of them seen just once. The sequenced material came from blood. The receptors were sampled from a woman under 30 in good health. Each CDR3 is given with its conserved first and last residue. The order of the fields is clone size, J gene, V gene, D gene, CDR3 DNA, CDR3 protein. D genes are given only for firm matches. Some rows mark clone size as missing; the rest say once, few, many or name a class of expanded clone.

few TRBJ2-2 TRBV4-1 . TGCGCCAGCAGCCAAGAGGGAGTAGCCGGGGAGCTGTTTTTT CASSQEGVAGELFF
few TRBJ2-3 TRBV20-1 . TGCAGTGCTCCTCCGCGAGTGGTTCAAGATACGCAGTATTTT CSAPPRVVQDTQYF
few TRBJ1-5 TRBV20-1 . TGCACCAGTAGGAATCAGCCCCAGCATTTT CTSRNQPQHF
. TRBJ1-6 TRBV9 . TGTGCCAGCAGCGCTCACACGGGGCTAGGGGGATCACCCCTCCACTTT CASSAHTGLGGSPLHF
. TRBJ1-4 TRBV9 TRBD1 TGTGCCAGCAGCGTATACAGGGGGCCTAATGAAAAACTGTTTTTT CASSVYRGPNEKLFF
. TRBJ1-5 TRBV19 TRBD1 TGTGCCAGTAGTGCACAGGGGGCAAGTCAGCCCCAGCATTTT CASSAQGASQPQHF
. TRBJ2-1 TRBV3-1 . TGTGCCAGCAGCCAACGGGGGGCTGATGAGCAGTTCTTC CASSQRGADEQFF
. TRBJ2-7 TRBV12-5 TRBD1 TGTGCTAGTGATTGGGACAGGGGCTCCTACGAGCAGTACTTC CASDWDRGSYEQYF
few TRBJ2-5 TRBV7-2 . TGTGCCAGCAGCAGAGACCGGGACTTACAAGAGACCCAGTACTTC CASSRDRDLQETQYF
few TRBJ2-7 TRBV12-3/TRBV12-4 TRBD2 TGTGCCAGCAGTTTAGCGATGGCTAGCGGGAGCAGGTACGAGCAGTACTTC CASSLAMASGSRYEQYF
. TRBJ1-4 TRBV6-5 . TGTGCCAGCACTTCGCCGGGCGGTCGGGAGAAAAAACTGTTTTTT CASTSPGGREKKLFF
few TRBJ2-3 TRBV3-1 . TGTGCCAGCAGCCAAGGTTGGCAGGGACCCCGGGCTGATACGCAGTATTTT CASSQGWQGPRADTQYF
. TRBJ2-3 TRBV5-5 TRBD2 TGTGCCAGCAGCTACCCGGGACTAGCGGGGGGTCCACCAGATACGCAGTATTTT CASSYPGLAGGPPDTQYF
few TRBJ2-7 TRBV30 TRBD2 TGTGCCTGGAGTGTACTAGCGGGCCCCTTCTACGAGCAGTACTTC CAWSVLAGPFYEQYF
. TRBJ1-6 TRBV10-3 TRBD1 TGTGCCACCGGACAGGGGGCGGGAGATAATTCACCCCTCCACTTT CATGQGAGDNSPLHF
. TRBJ1-1 TRBV29-1 TRBD1 TGCAGCGGCCGGGCAGGGGGCAACACTGAAGCTTTCTTT CSGRAGGNTEAFF
few TRBJ2-5 TRBV12-3/TRBV12-4 . TGTGCCAGCAGTTTAGTCCCAGGGTACGAGACCCAGTACTTC CASSLVPGYETQYF
once TRBJ2-1 TRBV3-1 . TGTGCCAGCAGCCAAGATCGGACGGGGGCTTACAATGAGCAGTTCTTC CASSQDRTGAYNEQFF
. TRBJ2-2 TRBV2 . TGTGCCAGCAGGGCGCGGCTCTCAAACACCGGGGAGCTGTTTTTT CASRARLSNTGELFF
. TRBJ2-3 TRBV12-3/TRBV12-4 . TGTGCCAGCAGTAACCGGGACGGTGACACAGATACGCAGTATTTT CASSNRDGDTDTQYF
many TRBJ2-3 TRBV10-3 TRBD2 TGTGCCATCTCCGGGACTAGCGGGGGAAACACAGATACGCAGTATTTT CAISGTSGGNTDTQYF
. TRBJ1-2 TRBV6-1 . TGTGCCAGCAGTGAAGTGAAGTACGGCTACACCTTC CASSEVKYGYTF
. TRBJ2-7 TRBV6-5 TRBD1 TGTGCCAGTAAACAGGGGGTAAGCTCCTACGAGCAGTACTTC CASKQGVSSYEQYF
few TRBJ1-2 TRBV7-2 . TGTGCCAGCAGGGCCTCCTTGAATGGCTACACCTTC CASRASLNGYTF
many TRBJ1-2 TRBV7-9 . TGTGCCAGCAGGAACAGCGATACTAACTATGGCTACACCTTC CASRNSDTNYGYTF
. TRBJ2-7 TRBV2 TRBD2 TGTGCCGGGGGGGAGGAAATGAGCTCCTACGAGCAGTACTTC CAGGEEMSSYEQYF
few TRBJ2-5 TRBV9 TRBD1 TGTGCCAGCAGCCCCCTGACAGGGGGCAGGGAGACCCAGTACTTC CASSPLTGGRETQYF
few TRBJ2-1 TRBV7-2 . TGTGCCAGCAGCTACAGGGTAGGGTCCTACAATGAGCAGTTCTTC CASSYRVGSYNEQFF
. TRBJ2-4 TRBV5-1 . TGCGCCAGCAGCTTGGCCGGGCAGGAGATAGGAAACATTCAGTACTTC CASSLAGQEIGNIQYF
. TRBJ2-2 TRBV9 . TGTGCCAGCAGCGTAGAACGGGCCAGCCTTCCTGTCGGGGAGCTGTTTTTT CASSVERASLPVGELFF
few TRBJ2-7 TRBV25-1 . TGTGCCAGCAGTGAATTCGCCGAGCAGTACTTC CASSEFAEQYF
. TRBJ2-5 TRBV4-1 . TGCGCCAGCAGCCAAGAACAGGGCCCCCTGGCCCGGGGAGAGACCCAGTACTTC CASSQEQGPLARGETQYF
. TRBJ1-2 TRBV6-6 TRBD1 TGTGCCAGCAGAGCAGGACAGGGGGGAGATGGCTACACCTTC CASRAGQGGDGYTF
few TRBJ2-1 TRBV6-1 . TGTGCCAGCACCCGCAATGAGCAGTTCTTC CASTRNEQFF
. TRBJ1-1 TRBV7-9 TRBD1 TGTGCCAGCAGCTACCGACAGGGGTCGAACACTGAAGCTTTCTTT CASSYRQGSNTEAFF
many TRBJ2-5 TRBV14 . TGTGCCAGCAGCCAAGGGGGCGCGGGACGAGAGACCCAGTACTTC CASSQGGAGRETQYF
. TRBJ1-2 TRBV5-1 . TGCGCCAGCAGCCCGACTCTGGTTGGTAACTATGGCTACACCTTC CASSPTLVGNYGYTF
. TRBJ2-1 TRBV5-1 . TGCGCCAGCAGCTGGGCGGGCCCCAATGAGCAGTTCTTC CASSWAGPNEQFF
. TRBJ1-4 TRBV20-1 . TGCAGTGCTAGTGCGGCTCCCGGACGCCCAACTAATGAAAAACTGTTTTTT CSASAAPGRPTNEKLFF
. TRBJ2-1 TRBV11-3 . TGTGCCAGCAGCTTACCGGACAATGAGCAGTTCTTC CASSLPDNEQFF
. TRBJ2-7 TRBV20-1 . TGCAGTGCTAGAGACGGGAGTACCCACGAGCAGTACTTC CSARDGSTHEQYF
many TRBJ1-6 TRBV25-1 . TGTGCCAGCAGTGTCAACCGGGGGTCACCCCTCCACTTT CASSVNRGSPLHF
. TRBJ1-5 TRBV7-9 . TGTGCCAGCAGCTTAGGGGAGACAGTTTTGAATCAGCCCCAGCATTTT CASSLGETVLNQPQHF
. TRBJ2-5 TRBV29-1 TRBD2 TGCAGCGTTGACCCCTTAGCGGGAGAAGGACAAGAGACCCAGTACTTC CSVDPLAGEGQETQYF
. TRBJ2-5 TRBV7-2 . TGTGCCAGCAGCCGGGACCACCAAGAGACCCAGTACTTC CASSRDHQETQYF
few TRBJ2-5 TRBV7-9 TRBD2 TGTGCCAGCAGCTTCCCGGGACTAGCGGGATCGGGTGCTGAGACCCAGTACTTC CASSFPGLAGSGAETQYF
few TRBJ2-1 TRBV12-3/TRBV12-4 TRBD2 TGTGCCAGCAGTGGAGCGGGACTAGCGGGAGCTGGGAACTCCTACAATGAGCAGTTCTTC CASSGAGLAGAGNSYNEQFF
few TRBJ2-7 TRBV20-1 . TGCAGTACCGGGACTCCATTCGAGCAGTACTTC CSTGTPFEQYF